This T cell receptor beta chain came from a study of blood T cell repertoires in COVID-19. The CDR3 runs to 18 residues. V was shortened by 2 bases and J by 1 base, with 18 bases between the two germline ends. Germline-derived CDR1 and CDR2 are SGHVS and FNYEAQ. This table comes from immunoSEQ multiplex PCR, and its TCRdb copy is limited to in-frame clones, with some not included. The table includes more than 300,000 clones, roughly nine tenths detected once. This TCR was recovered from a woman aged 30 to 39 who had been exposed to COVID-19. This sequence joins TRBV7-6 and TRBJ1-3, with D perhaps matching TRBD1 (5 bases). Sample: PBMCs or T cells enriched from blood (not recorded which). The CDR3 DNA follows: TGTGCCAGCAGCTTACTTGCCTTGGAGGGGAATTCTGGAAACACCATATATTTT. This encodes CASSLLALEGNSGNTIYF.